A selection of T cell receptor beta chains follows, all from one sample in a study of blood T cell repertoires in COVID-19. Sequencing used immunoSEQ multiplex PCR; TCRdb keeps in-frame clones, though not all of them. The sample records hundreds of thousands of clones, roughly 87% being singletons. Sequencing was done on a sample of PBMCs or T cells enriched from blood (not recorded which). The source is a woman younger than 30 who had recovered from COVID-19. The CDR3 runs from the conserved cysteine through the conserved F or W. D genes are given only for firm matches. Some rows mark clone size as missing; the rest say once, few, many or name a class of expanded clone.

j_call: TRBJ2-3
v_call: TRBV7-2
d_call: -
clone_size: few
cdr3_nt: TGTGCCAGCAGCTCATTCACAGATACGCAGTATTTT
cdr3_aa: CASSSFTDTQYF

j_call: TRBJ1-1
v_call: TRBV28
d_call: -
clone_size: once
cdr3_nt: TGTGCCAGCAGAGGGAGAACGAACACTGAAGCTTTCTTT
cdr3_aa: CASRGRTNTEAFF

j_call: TRBJ1-1
v_call: TRBV4-3
d_call: TRBD1
clone_size: -
cdr3_nt: TGCGCCAGCAGCGCACAGGGGGCCACTGAAGCTTTCTTT
cdr3_aa: CASSAQGATEAFF

j_call: TRBJ1-5
v_call: TRBV28
d_call: -
clone_size: -
cdr3_nt: TGTGCCAGCAGGCTTACCTTCACCGGGGGTCAGCCCCAGCATTTT
cdr3_aa: CASRLTFTGGQPQHF

j_call: TRBJ2-3
v_call: TRBV5-1
d_call: -
clone_size: -
cdr3_nt: TGCGCCAGCAGCTTGAAGGTAGCCCAAGATACGCAGTATTTT
cdr3_aa: CASSLKVAQDTQYF

j_call: TRBJ2-5
v_call: TRBV7-6
d_call: TRBD2
clone_size: -
cdr3_nt: TGTGCCAGCAGCTTAGTAGTGGGCGCGGGGGGCCAAGAGACCCAGTACTTC
cdr3_aa: CASSLVVGAGGQETQYF

j_call: TRBJ2-3
v_call: TRBV6-6
d_call: -
clone_size: -
cdr3_nt: TGTGCCAGCAGTTACCCGGGAGTTAGGACAGATACGCAGTATTTT
cdr3_aa: CASSYPGVRTDTQYF

j_call: TRBJ1-3
v_call: TRBV5-1
d_call: TRBD1
clone_size: -
cdr3_nt: TGCGCCAGCAGCCCTTCCACAGGGGGGAGGACGGCTGGAAACACCATATATTTT
cdr3_aa: CASSPSTGGRTAGNTIYF

j_call: TRBJ1-2
v_call: TRBV5-4
d_call: -
clone_size: -
cdr3_nt: TGTGCCAGCAGCATTGACAGGCCCGGCTATGGCTACACCTTC
cdr3_aa: CASSIDRPGYGYTF

j_call: TRBJ1-1
v_call: TRBV7-3
d_call: -
clone_size: -
cdr3_nt: TGTGCCAGCAGCTTAACGGGGACTCAGAACACTGAAGCTTTCTTT
cdr3_aa: CASSLTGTQNTEAFF

j_call: TRBJ1-1
v_call: TRBV30
d_call: -
clone_size: once
cdr3_nt: TGTGCCTGGAGTCCCTTTAAGAACACTGAAGCTTTCTTT
cdr3_aa: CAWSPFKNTEAFF

j_call: TRBJ1-1
v_call: TRBV6-6
d_call: TRBD1
clone_size: -
cdr3_nt: TGTGCCAGCAGGGGACAGGGGGCGGAACGGAACACTGAAGCTTTCTTT
cdr3_aa: CASRGQGAERNTEAFF

j_call: TRBJ1-1
v_call: TRBV29-1
d_call: -
clone_size: -
cdr3_nt: TGCAGCGTTGAGGAGAACGGAGCTTTCTTT
cdr3_aa: CSVEENGAFF

j_call: TRBJ1-6
v_call: TRBV4-1
d_call: -
clone_size: -
cdr3_nt: TGCGCCAGCAGCCAAGAAGCGGGGGGATCCTATAATTCACCCCTCCACTTT
cdr3_aa: CASSQEAGGSYNSPLHF

j_call: TRBJ2-1
v_call: TRBV5-1
d_call: TRBD2
clone_size: -
cdr3_nt: TGCGCCAGCAGCTTTGGGCGGGGGGCCAGCTACAATGAGCAGTTCTTC
cdr3_aa: CASSFGRGASYNEQFF

j_call: TRBJ2-2
v_call: TRBV9
d_call: -
clone_size: -
cdr3_nt: TGTGCCAGCAGCGTAGCCGGGACTTCGAACACCGGGGAGCTGTTTTTT
cdr3_aa: CASSVAGTSNTGELFF

j_call: TRBJ2-7
v_call: TRBV7-7
d_call: -
clone_size: -
cdr3_nt: TGTGCCAGCAGCTTCAAACTAGGGCCCTACGAGCAGTACTTC
cdr3_aa: CASSFKLGPYEQYF

j_call: TRBJ1-2
v_call: TRBV7-3
d_call: -
clone_size: -
cdr3_nt: TGTGCCAGCAGCTCCCTAGCGGGCCCATATGGCTACACCTTC
cdr3_aa: CASSSLAGPYGYTF

j_call: TRBJ1-3
v_call: TRBV9
d_call: -
clone_size: once
cdr3_nt: TGTGCCAGCAGCGCCGGTGTAGGGGGCTCTGGAAACACCATATATTTT
cdr3_aa: CASSAGVGGSGNTIYF

j_call: TRBJ2-1
v_call: TRBV2
d_call: -
clone_size: -
cdr3_nt: TGTGCCAGCCGAGGACTCAGCTCCTACAATGAGCAGTTCTTC
cdr3_aa: CASRGLSSYNEQFF

j_call: TRBJ2-1
v_call: TRBV13
d_call: TRBD1
clone_size: -
cdr3_nt: TGTGCCAGCAGCTTCTACCGGGACAGGGGGTACAATGAGCAGTTCTTC
cdr3_aa: CASSFYRDRGYNEQFF

j_call: TRBJ1-2
v_call: TRBV4-3
d_call: -
clone_size: -
cdr3_nt: TGCGCCAGCAGTCCAAACCCTAACAACAGGTTTTTAAACTATGGCTACACCTTC
cdr3_aa: CASSPNPNNRFLNYGYTF

j_call: TRBJ1-4
v_call: TRBV27
d_call: TRBD1
clone_size: -
cdr3_nt: TGTGCCAGCAGTCGAATTCCGGGACAGCGTAATGAAAAACTGTTTTTT
cdr3_aa: CASSRIPGQRNEKLFF

j_call: TRBJ1-2
v_call: TRBV5-1
d_call: TRBD1
clone_size: -
cdr3_nt: TGCGCCACCACGACAGGGCCCGGCTATGGCTACACCTTC
cdr3_aa: CATTTGPGYGYTF

j_call: TRBJ2-7
v_call: TRBV5-1
d_call: -
clone_size: once
cdr3_nt: TGCGCCAGCAGCCGCTCACTAGCTAGCGAGCAGTACTTC
cdr3_aa: CASSRSLASEQYF

j_call: TRBJ2-1
v_call: TRBV23-1
d_call: TRBD2
clone_size: -
cdr3_nt: TGCGCCAGCAGTCACCGCGGGCGGGAGGGGAATGAGCAGTTCTTC
cdr3_aa: CASSHRGREGNEQFF

j_call: TRBJ1-6
v_call: TRBV27
d_call: -
clone_size: -
cdr3_nt: TGTGCCAGCAGTTTAAGAAAGGGAGTGGAGTCACCCCTCCACTTT
cdr3_aa: CASSLRKGVESPLHF

j_call: TRBJ2-7
v_call: TRBV28
d_call: -
clone_size: -
cdr3_nt: TGTGCCAGCAGTTCTCTTCTACGGGACGAGCAGTACTTC
cdr3_aa: CASSSLLRDEQYF

j_call: TRBJ1-5
v_call: TRBV28
d_call: -
clone_size: -
cdr3_nt: TGTGCCAGCAGTATCCGAGGCGGGGGCTCTCAGCCCCAGCATTTT
cdr3_aa: CASSIRGGGSQPQHF

j_call: TRBJ1-1
v_call: TRBV7-9
d_call: -
clone_size: -
cdr3_nt: TGTGCCAGCAGCTTACTGTCGCCAGGGCTAGTAGCTTTCTTT
cdr3_aa: CASSLLSPGLVAFF

j_call: TRBJ1-3
v_call: TRBV28
d_call: TRBD1
clone_size: once
cdr3_nt: TGTGCCAGCATTACACCGGGACAGGGAGACGCTGGAAACACCATATATTTT
cdr3_aa: CASITPGQGDAGNTIYF

j_call: TRBJ2-7
v_call: TRBV11-2
d_call: -
clone_size: few
cdr3_nt: TGTGCCAGCAGCCGTAGTGCGGTCGGGGCCTACGAGCAGTACTTC
cdr3_aa: CASSRSAVGAYEQYF

j_call: TRBJ1-1
v_call: TRBV12-1
d_call: -
clone_size: -
cdr3_nt: TGTGCCAGCAGCTTTGTCGGGGTGCCGAACACTGAAGCTTTCTTT
cdr3_aa: CASSFVGVPNTEAFF

j_call: TRBJ1-6
v_call: TRBV27
d_call: -
clone_size: -
cdr3_nt: TGTGCCAGCCGAGAGGGCTATAATTCACCCCTCCACTTT
cdr3_aa: CASREGYNSPLHF

j_call: TRBJ1-5
v_call: TRBV19
d_call: -
clone_size: once
cdr3_nt: TGTGCCAGTAGTATCTGGCTGGGCGACAATCAGCCCCAGCATTTT
cdr3_aa: CASSIWLGDNQPQHF

j_call: TRBJ2-5
v_call: TRBV9
d_call: TRBD1
clone_size: -
cdr3_nt: TGTGCCAGCAGCGTAGGACAGGGGAGAGAGACCCAGTACTTC
cdr3_aa: CASSVGQGRETQYF

j_call: TRBJ2-4
v_call: TRBV12-3/TRBV12-4
d_call: TRBD1
clone_size: -
cdr3_nt: TGTGCCAGCAGTTTTCTGCAGGGGGCTGTTTCCTTC
cdr3_aa: CASSFLQGAVSF

j_call: TRBJ1-1
v_call: TRBV4-1
d_call: -
clone_size: -
cdr3_nt: TGCGCCAGCAGCCAAGGGCGAGTCCGGGGCCAGGGGAAGAACACTGAAGCTTTCTTT
cdr3_aa: CASSQGRVRGQGKNTEAFF

j_call: TRBJ1-5
v_call: TRBV7-2
d_call: -
clone_size: few
cdr3_nt: TGTGCCAGCAGCTTAGGAAACAGGGTAGGGCAGCCCCAGCATTTT
cdr3_aa: CASSLGNRVGQPQHF

j_call: TRBJ2-7
v_call: TRBV28
d_call: -
clone_size: few
cdr3_nt: TGTGCCAGCAGTCCCTTGGGCCCTAGGGCAGGGGAAACCTACGAGCAGTACTTC
cdr3_aa: CASSPLGPRAGETYEQYF

j_call: TRBJ1-5
v_call: TRBV6-5
d_call: TRBD1
clone_size: -
cdr3_nt: TGTGCCAGCAGGACAGGGTCCAATCAGCCCCAGCATTTT
cdr3_aa: CASRTGSNQPQHF

j_call: TRBJ1-2
v_call: TRBV5-8
d_call: TRBD1
clone_size: -
cdr3_nt: TGTGCCAGCAGCTTGGTTGGGACAGGGGAAAGTGGCTACACCTTC
cdr3_aa: CASSLVGTGESGYTF

j_call: TRBJ1-1
v_call: TRBV24-1
d_call: TRBD1
clone_size: -
cdr3_nt: TGTGCCACCAGTGATTCGGGACAGGGGGCCACTGAAGCTTTCTTT
cdr3_aa: CATSDSGQGATEAFF

j_call: TRBJ1-1
v_call: TRBV7-2
d_call: -
clone_size: -
cdr3_nt: TGTGCCAGCAGCCCTAACCCGAACACTGAAGCTTTCTTT
cdr3_aa: CASSPNPNTEAFF

j_call: TRBJ2-1
v_call: TRBV12-5
d_call: TRBD2
clone_size: -
cdr3_nt: TGTGCTAGTGGTTTCTTCCCACCCCCTAGCGGGACCTACAATGAGCAGTTCTTC
cdr3_aa: CASGFFPPPSGTYNEQFF

j_call: TRBJ2-5
v_call: TRBV5-1
d_call: -
clone_size: -
cdr3_nt: TGCGCCAGCAGCTTGACCTTTCAGGGGCGGGAGACCCAGTACTTC
cdr3_aa: CASSLTFQGRETQYF

j_call: TRBJ2-3
v_call: TRBV28
d_call: TRBD2
clone_size: -
cdr3_nt: TGTGCCAGCAGGGTCAGCGGGGGGCGCACAGATACGCAGTATTTT
cdr3_aa: CASRVSGGRTDTQYF

j_call: TRBJ1-6
v_call: TRBV30
d_call: -
clone_size: -
cdr3_nt: TGTGCCTGGAACCCGGACAGATTTAATTCACCCCTCCACTTT
cdr3_aa: CAWNPDRFNSPLHF

j_call: TRBJ2-5
v_call: TRBV24-1
d_call: -
clone_size: -
cdr3_nt: TGTGCCACCAGTATATCCGGGTCCCAAGAGACCCAGTACTTC
cdr3_aa: CATSISGSQETQYF

j_call: TRBJ1-2
v_call: TRBV5-6
d_call: TRBD1
clone_size: -
cdr3_nt: TGTGCCAGCAGCTGGGGGACAGGGTTGAATGGCTACACCTTC
cdr3_aa: CASSWGTGLNGYTF

j_call: TRBJ2-1
v_call: TRBV7-3
d_call: TRBD1
clone_size: -
cdr3_nt: TGTGCCAGCAGCTTAAATGGGCTGAGGACAGGGGCCAATGAGCAGTTCTTC
cdr3_aa: CASSLNGLRTGANEQFF

j_call: TRBJ2-1
v_call: TRBV20-1
d_call: -
clone_size: -
cdr3_nt: TGCAGTGCTAGTCAGACGGGCAGGGGGGAGTTCTTC
cdr3_aa: CSASQTGRGEFF